This T cell receptor (beta chain) was profiled in a study of blood T cell repertoires in COVID-19. Study in general: Sources were T cells, B-cell-depleted T cells, or PBMCs; the material itself was cDNA or gDNA.

As originally analysed: Reference gene primer amplification gave estimated nucleated cell counts. Here immunoSEQ multiplex PCR was the method, and the copy in TCRdb shows in-frame clones only, minus some. V, J and clone size reflect that table, while D and trimming were determined from the DNA. This sample carries roughly 170,000 clones, approximately 87% of them seen once, and the ten largest clones take 20%. This CDR3 is built from 15 residues. Looked up from germline, CDR1 is MNHEY and CDR2 is SVGEGT. The ends lost 1 base at V and 5 bases at J; junction bases unmatched: 5. The chain combines TRBV6-2 or TRBV6-3 with TRBJ1-1; 9 bases match TRBD1. The sequence was obtained from a man aged 65-85 years with active or convalescent COVID-19. What was sequenced was peripheral blood. CDR3 protein: CASSYLGTGPTEAFF. The CDR3 coding sequence is TGTGCCAGCAGTTACTTAGGGACAGGGCCGACTGAAGCTTTCTTT.